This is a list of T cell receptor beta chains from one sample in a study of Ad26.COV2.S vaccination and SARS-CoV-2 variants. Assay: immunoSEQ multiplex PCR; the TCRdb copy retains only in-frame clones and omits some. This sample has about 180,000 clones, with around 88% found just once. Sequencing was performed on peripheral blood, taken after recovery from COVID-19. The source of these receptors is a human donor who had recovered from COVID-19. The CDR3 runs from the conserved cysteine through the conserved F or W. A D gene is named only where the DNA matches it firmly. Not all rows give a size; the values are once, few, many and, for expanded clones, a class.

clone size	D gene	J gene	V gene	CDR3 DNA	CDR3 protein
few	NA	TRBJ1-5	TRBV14	TGTGCCAGCAGCCAAGAGGCCAATCAGCCCCAGCATTTT	CASSQEANQPQHF
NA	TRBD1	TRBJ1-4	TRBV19	TGTGCCAGTCGCACGGGACAGACTGCAACTAATGAAAAACTGTTTTTT	CASRTGQTATNEKLFF
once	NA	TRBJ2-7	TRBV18	TGTGCCAGCTCACCACCGTACTTCTACGAGCAGTACTTC	CASSPPYFYEQYF
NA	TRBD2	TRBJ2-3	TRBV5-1	TGCGCCAGCAGTCCCGACAGGGGGACTAGCGGGAGGGTCCCAGATACGCAGTATTTT	CASSPDRGTSGRVPDTQYF
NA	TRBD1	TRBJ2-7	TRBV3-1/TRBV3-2	TGTGCCAGCAGCCACACCCGGGACAGCTCCTACGAGCAGTACTTC	CASSHTRDSSYEQYF
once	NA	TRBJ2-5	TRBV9	TGTGCCAGCAGCGCGAAACCCACCCAGGAGACCCAGTACTTC	CASSAKPTQETQYF
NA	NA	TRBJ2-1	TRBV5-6	TGTGCCAGCAGCTTGGCCAGTGACGGGTTTAATGAGCAGTTCTTC	CASSLASDGFNEQFF
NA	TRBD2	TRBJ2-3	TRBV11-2	TGTGCCAGCAGCCCTAACCGGGGGGGCCTGGATACGCAGTATTTT	CASSPNRGGLDTQYF
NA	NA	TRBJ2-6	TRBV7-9	TGTGCCAGCAGCTTTGAAGGGTACGGGGCCAACGTCCTGACTTTC	CASSFEGYGANVLTF
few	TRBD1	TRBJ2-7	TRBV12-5	TGTGCTAGTGGACGACAGGGAACCTACGAGCAGTACTTC	CASGRQGTYEQYF
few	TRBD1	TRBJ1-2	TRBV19	TGTGCCAGTAAGGCAGGGGGGTATGGCTACACCTTC	CASKAGGYGYTF
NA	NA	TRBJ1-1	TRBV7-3	TGTGCCAGCAGCTTAACGGCCAGGGGAGAAGCTTTCTTT	CASSLTARGEAFF
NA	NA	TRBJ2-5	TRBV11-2	TGTGCCAGCAGCTTAGTCCCTTTCGAGGGGCAAGAGACCCAGTACTTC	CASSLVPFEGQETQYF